These 3 T cell receptor beta chains were all obtained from the same sample, sequenced in a study of cytomegalovirus exposure and HLA in healthy donors. PCR was performed using 60 Vbeta and 13 Jbeta primers. Only in-frame clones appear in the TCRdb table, and some are missing; sequencing was by immunoSEQ multiplex PCR. This sample has 100,000 to 130,000 clones, with approximately 74% found just once. Sequencing was performed on PBMCs. These receptors came from a woman aged 35 to 49 in good health and CMV-seropositive.

The chain has TRBV5-1 and TRBJ1-1; no clear D gene. Germline lookup yields CDR1 SGHRS and CDR2 YFSETQ. V was cut by 0 bases and J by 3 bases, with 6 bases left in between. The CDR3 has 13 amino acids. The CDR3 reads CASSLVADTEAFF. DNA for the CDR3: TGCGCCAGCAGCTTGGTGGCGGACACTGAAGCTTTCTTT.

This chain links TRBV5-1 with TRBJ1-4; D remains unclear. Germline V lookup: CDR1 SGHRS, CDR2 YFSETQ. The V gene lost 1 base and the J gene lost 8 bases, with 9 bases spanning the gap. This CDR3 is built from 13 residues. The CDR3 sequence: CASSLTIEEKLFF. CDR3 DNA sequence: TGCGCCAGCAGCTTGACCATCGAGGAAAAACTGTTTTTT.

J is TRBJ1-4 and V is TRBV5-1, with TRBD1 matching over 8 bases. Looked up from germline, CDR1 is SGHRS and CDR2 is YFSETQ. The V gene end was trimmed by 5 bases and the J gene end by 0 bases; junction bases not matched to a gene: 6. The CDR3 runs 16 residues. CDR3 region: CASSGQGAATNEKLFF. The CDR3 DNA follows: TGCGCCAGCAGTGGGCAGGGGGCTGCAACTAATGAAAAACTGTTTTTT.